This T cell receptor beta chain was identified in a study of T cell clonality in common variable immunodeficiency. Study-wide results and limits: CVID patient heterogeneity limited repertoire-clinical complication correlations.

Both groups were predominantly of Caucasian heritage. The germline V gene encodes CDR1 ENHRY and CDR2 SYGVKD. Trimming stripped 11 bases from V and 5 bases from J, with 13 bases between. This CDR3 contains 13 residues. This clone has a count of ten or more. No antigen is known for it. The read comes to an end 3 residues before the CDR3 does, leaving the germline J gene to fill in the end. Control and CVID samples contributed equal amounts of genomic DNA. Repertoires were generated with immunoSEQ multiplex PCR, while TCRdb's copy carries only in-frame clones and drops some. Sampling found 40,000 to 45,000 clones, none seen once.

This receptor was taken from a person aged 18 to 70 in good health. The sample consisted of peripheral blood mononuclear cells. The chain carries TRBV10-3 and TRBJ1-6; unclear D gene. This chain's CDR3 is CAASGTDNSPLHF. The part of the CDR3 DNA that was read is TGTGCCGCATCAGGTACAGATAATTCACCC.